This entry lists 23 T cell receptor beta chains sequenced from one sample in a study of OX40 agonist ivuxolimab in advanced cancers. The data were produced by immunoSEQ multiplex PCR, yet TCRdb's version contains in-frame clones alone and is incomplete. The sample lists tens of thousands of clones; about 86% were seen once. The starting material was CD4+ or CD8+ T cells sorted from blood, obtained in a trial of the OX40 agonist ivuxolimab. The receptors derive from an adult with an advanced solid tumor such as melanoma, head and neck, liver or kidney cancer.

V gene TRBV7-9 combines with J gene TRBJ1-1, with a tentative D call TRBD1 (6 bases). Germline values: CDR1 SEHNR, CDR2 FQNEAQ (reference sequence). V dropped 3 bases and J dropped 4 bases, with 12 bases sitting between them. CDR3 size: 14 residues. CDR3 region: CASSLGGRGTEAFF. The CDR3, as DNA: TGTGCCAGCAGCTTGGGGGGGCGAGGCACTGAAGCTTTCTTT.

This chain uses TRBV7-3 with TRBJ2-1; D not certain. From germline, CDR1 is SGHTA and CDR2 FQGTGA. CDR3 size: 13 residues. Trimming cost V 5 bases and J 5 bases, with 10 bases left between them. CDR3 amino acids: CASSHSTNNEQFF. CDR3 nucleotides: TGTGCCAGCAGCCACAGCACCAACAATGAGCAGTTCTTC. Complete variable domain (other parts from reference TRBV7-3 and TRBJ2-1): GAGVSQTPSNKVTEKGKYVELRCDPISGHTALYWYRQSLGQGPEFLIYFQGTGAADDSGLPNDRFFAVRPEGSVSTLKIQRTERGDSAVYLCASSHSTNNEQFFGPGTRLTVL.

A remark on this clone: Distinct nucleotide sequences in the sample also encode this CDR3. V gene TRBV7-9 combines with J gene TRBJ2-7, with D perhaps matching TRBD1 or TRBD2 (5 bases each). Trimming removed 6 bases from V and 2 bases from J, with 11 bases in between. Per the germline V gene, CDR1 is SEHNR and CDR2 is FQNEAQ (reference sequence). The CDR3 consists of 13 residues. CDR3 sequence (DNA): TGTGCCAGCAGTCCGAAGGGACCCTACGAGCAGTACTTC. It is translated as CASSPKGPYEQYF.

The chain combines TRBV7-2 with TRBJ1-4, with TRBD1 matching over 7 bases. The junction had 6 bases not matched to a gene; V was cut back by 1 base and J by 7 bases. Germline assignment: CDR1 SGHTA and CDR2 FQGNSA. The CDR3 has 15 amino acids. CDR3 nucleotide sequence: TGTGCCAGCAGCTTAGTCCCTACAGGGGTTGAAAAACTGTTTTTT. It codes for CASSLVPTGVEKLFF. The whole variable domain, filled in from reference TRBV7-2 and TRBJ1-4, reads GAGVSQSPSNKVTEKGKDVELRCDPISGHTALYWYRQSLGQGLEFLIYFQGNSAPDKSGLPSDRFSAERTGGSVSTLTIQRTQQEDSAVYLCASSLVPTGVEKLFFGSGTQLSVL.

The chain employs TRBV5-4 and TRBJ1-3; D unresolved. Germline CDR1 and CDR2: SGHNT and YYREEE (reference sequence). With 2 bases removed from V and 0 bases from J, the gap between germline ends came to 15 bases. This CDR3 is 17 amino acids long. CDR3 loop: CASSLGRETSSGNTIYF. The CDR3 DNA follows: TGTGCCAGCAGCTTAGGTCGGGAGACCTCCTCTGGAAACACCATATATTTT. Supplemented by reference TRBV5-4 and TRBJ1-3, the full variable domain reads ETGVTQSPTHLIKTRGQQVTLRCSSQSGHNTVSWYQQALGQGPQFIFQYYREEENGRGNFPPRFSGLQFPNYSSELNVNALELDDSALYLCASSLGRETSSGNTIYFGEGSWLTVV.

The chain links TRBV6-6 to TRBJ2-1, with a weak D call TRBD2 (6 bases). There are 14 residues in the CDR3. Deletions cut 5 bases from V and 15 bases from J, with 23 bases between. Germline V gene data show CDR1 as MNHNY and CDR2 as SVGAGI (reference sequence). CDR3 nucleotide sequence: TGTGCCAGCAGTACTGGAGACGGGAGAGAGGTCCTGTTCTTC. The encoded protein is CASSTGDGREVLFF.

The chain carries TRBV19 and TRBJ1-5, with D perhaps matching TRBD1 (5 bases). Germline V gives CDR1 LNHDA, CDR2 SQIVND (reference sequence). This CDR3 is built from 13 residues. Trimming took off 5 bases at V and 3 bases at J, with 8 bases between the two ends. The CDR3 sequence is CASSRQLNQPQHF. In DNA, the CDR3 is TGTGCCAGTAGTCGACAGCTCAATCAGCCCCAGCATTTT. Based on the CDR3 plus reference TRBV19 and TRBJ1-5, the full variable domain is DGGITQSPKYLFRKEGQNVTLSCEQNLNHDAMYWYRQDPGQGLRLIYYSQIVNDFQKGDIAEGYSVSREKKESFPLTVTSAQKNPTAFYLCASSRQLNQPQHFGDGTRLSIL.

This clone was recorded only once. The chain couples TRBV27 to TRBJ2-1; 15 bases match TRBD2. The germline V gene has CDR1 MNHEY and CDR2 SMNVEV (reference sequence). There are 19 residues in the CDR3. V lost 5 bases to trimming and J lost 0 bases; unmatched junction nucleotides: 8. The CDR3 spells CASSRGLAGGRVSYNEQFF. The CDR3, as DNA: TGTGCCAGCAGTCGTGGACTAGCGGGGGGGCGGGTCTCCTACAATGAGCAGTTCTTC.

The gene calls are TRBV28 and TRBJ1-5; 7 bases agree with TRBD1. The CDR3 is 13 amino acids. Trimming cost V 8 bases and J 4 bases; bases outside gene matches: 5. Germline CDR1 MDHEN, CDR2 SYDVKM. The DNA for the CDR3 is TGTGCCAGCCAGAGGGACAGTAATCAGCCCCAGCATTTT. Translation gives CASQRDSNQPQHF.

CDR3 region: CASSIGYNEQFF. DNA of the CDR3: TGTGCCAGTAGTATAGGTTACAATGAGCAGTTCTTC. The chain uses TRBV19 and TRBJ2-1; no definite D call. CDR3 length: 12 amino acids. Per the germline V gene, CDR1 is LNHDA and CDR2 is SQIVND (reference sequence). Trimming took off 1 base at V and 4 bases at J, with 2 bases between the two ends.

This chain uses TRBV5-1 with TRBJ2-3; D ambiguous. From germline, CDR1 is SGHRS and CDR2 YFSETQ. Trimming left V 4 bases short and J 1 base short, with 16 bases between. This CDR3 spans 16 amino acids. The CDR3 reads CASSQDRIGGTDTQYF. CDR3 coding DNA: TGCGCCAGCAGCCAGGACCGAATTGGAGGCACAGATACGCAGTATTTT. The full variable domain, with the rest looked up from reference TRBV5-1 and TRBJ2-3, is KAGVTQTPRYLIKTRGQQVTLSCSPISGHRSVSWYQQTPGQGLQFLFEYFSETQRNKGNFPGRFSGRQFSNSRSEMNVSTLELGDSALYLCASSQDRIGGTDTQYFGPGTRLTVL.

This clone was picked up one time. The genes are TRBV19 and TRBJ2-3, with 12 bases lining up with TRBD2. V gave up 2 bases and J gave up 6 bases; unmatched junction bases: 6. The CDR3 loop spans 16 amino acids. CDR1 LNHDA and CDR2 SQIVND come from the germline V gene (reference sequence). Here the CDR3 reads CASSIMPSGGVDTQYF. CDR3 nucleotides: TGTGCCAGTAGTATAATGCCTAGCGGGGGGGTTGATACGCAGTATTTT.

The chain uses TRBV29-1 and TRBJ2-1; 8 bases are shared with TRBD2. The CDR3 is made up of 14 amino acids. The V gene's germline CDR1 is SQVTM and CDR2 ANQGSEA. Trimming cost V 5 bases and J 4 bases; bases outside gene matches: 7. For the CDR3, the DNA is TGCAGCGTTTCTAGTAGCGGGATATACAATGAGCAGTTCTTC. Translating gives CSVSSSGIYNEQFF.

This sequence joins TRBV30 and TRBJ2-4; D could derive from TRBD1 or TRBD2 (5 bases each). The germline gives CDR1 GTSNPN, CDR2 SVGIG (reference sequence). V shed 5 bases and J shed 7 bases, with 15 bases lying between them. This CDR3 contains 13 residues. The CDR3 bases are TGTGCCTGGTCTTTGGGGGAAAGGAACATTCAGTACTTC. Encoded protein: CAWSLGERNIQYF.

The rearrangement joins TRBV30 to TRBJ1-1, with D uncertain. V was trimmed by 3 bases and J by 5 bases, leaving 13 bases between them. The CDR3 is 13 residues long. Germline V gives CDR1 GTSNPN, CDR2 SVGIG (reference sequence). This CDR3 is CAWSDQPGTEAFF. The CDR3 nucleotides are TGTGCCTGGAGCGACCAACCGGGGACTGAAGCTTTCTTT.

The rearrangement joins TRBV7-4 to TRBJ1-3, with unresolved D. This CDR3 is 16 amino acids long. Trimming removed 1 base at V and 3 bases at J, with 13 bases between. Germline CDR1 SGHVT, CDR2 SQSDAQ. The CDR3 is CASSLVDKLNGNTIYF. The CDR3 DNA reads as TGTGCCAGCAGCTTAGTAGACAAGCTGAATGGAAACACCATATATTTT.

The V call is TRBV7-8, the J call TRBJ1-5; D possibly corresponds to TRBD1 (6 bases). V lost 4 bases and J lost 2, with 12 bases in between. The CDR3 extends over 15 amino acids. Germline V lookup: CDR1 SGHVS, CDR2 FQNEAQ. The CDR3 DNA reads as TGTGCCAGCAGCTCGGGGGGCGCGGGCAATCAGCCCCAGCATTTT. This sequence encodes CASSSGGAGNQPQHF.

The chain carries TRBV6-5 and TRBJ2-7, with TRBD1 identical over 9 bases. V gave up 6 bases and J gave up 0 bases; unmatched junction bases: 6. The germline V gene encodes CDR1 MNHEY and CDR2 SVGAGI. This CDR3 region has 15 residues. CDR3 region: CASRAGQGSSYEQYF. DNA for the CDR3: TGTGCCAGCAGGGCGGGACAGGGCAGCTCCTACGAGCAGTACTTC.

The chain has TRBV6-1 and TRBJ1-2; possibly TRBD1 for D (6 bases). The CDR3 has 14 amino acids. Trimming pared 7 bases from V and 2 bases from J, leaving 14 bases between. CDR1 and CDR2 (germline): MNHNS, SASEGT. The DNA of the CDR3 is TGTGCCAGCAACAGGGAGGTGCGGAACTATGGCTACACCTTC. The encoded protein is CASNREVRNYGYTF.

The rearrangement links TRBV19 to TRBJ2-1, with TRBD2 as a possible D gene (7 bases). The CDR3 is made up of 15 amino acids. Trimming removed 3 bases from V and 10 bases from J, with 19 bases in between. Looked up from germline, CDR1 is LNHDA and CDR2 is SQIVND (reference sequence). This CDR3 is CASSMSLGGVREQFF. For the CDR3, the DNA is TGTGCCAGTAGTATGTCACTAGGGGGGGTTAGAGAGCAGTTCTTC.

J is TRBJ2-6 and V is TRBV5-4; D is unresolved. The germline V and J ends were trimmed by 0 bases and 2 bases, with 12 bases remaining between them. Germline loops: CDR1 SGHNT, CDR2 YYREEE (reference sequence). The CDR3 length is 17 residues. DNA of the CDR3: TGTGCCAGCAGCTTGGGAACTGTGGGGACTGGGGCCAACGTCCTGACTTTC. This gives the protein CASSLGTVGTGANVLTF.

The table lists this clone with a few counts. This rearrangement joins TRBV9 to TRBJ2-7; unclear D gene. This CDR3 comprises 14 residues. CDR1 SGDLS and CDR2 YYNGEE come from the germline V gene. V lost 1 base and J 2 bases, leaving 10 bases between the germline ends. The CDR3 loop is CASSVSWSPYEQYF. The CDR3 nucleotides are TGTGCCAGCAGCGTATCCTGGAGCCCCTACGAGCAGTACTTC.

Comment on this clone: In the same sample, other DNA sequences code for this CDR3. V usage is TRBV6-5 and J usage is TRBJ1-4; TRBD1 is a possible D gene (6 bases). Trimming shortened V by 5 bases and J by 4 bases, and 14 bases separated the two germline ends. Germline CDR1 is MNHEY and CDR2 is SVGAGI. The CDR3 totals 15 residues. CDR3: CASSGSGGRNEKLFF. The CDR3 DNA reads TGTGCCAGCAGTGGCAGTGGGGGCCGTAATGAAAAACTGTTTTTT.